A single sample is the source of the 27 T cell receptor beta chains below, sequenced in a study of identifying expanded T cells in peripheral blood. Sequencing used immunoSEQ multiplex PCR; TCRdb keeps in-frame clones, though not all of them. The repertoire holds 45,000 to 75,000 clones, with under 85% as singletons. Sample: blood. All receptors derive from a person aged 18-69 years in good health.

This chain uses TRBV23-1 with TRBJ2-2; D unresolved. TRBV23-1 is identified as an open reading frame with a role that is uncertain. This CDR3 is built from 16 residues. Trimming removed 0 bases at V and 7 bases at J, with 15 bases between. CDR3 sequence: CASSQSAKFMGGELFF. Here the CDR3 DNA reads TGCGCCAGCAGTCAATCGGCAAAGTTTATGGGCGGGGAGCTGTTTTTT.

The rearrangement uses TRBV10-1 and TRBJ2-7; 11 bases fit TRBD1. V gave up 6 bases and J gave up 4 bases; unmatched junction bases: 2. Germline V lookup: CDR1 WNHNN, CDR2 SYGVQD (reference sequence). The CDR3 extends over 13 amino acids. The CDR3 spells CASSGDRGYEQYV. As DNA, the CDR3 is TGCGCCAGCAGCGGGGACAGGGGGTACGAGCAGTACGTC.

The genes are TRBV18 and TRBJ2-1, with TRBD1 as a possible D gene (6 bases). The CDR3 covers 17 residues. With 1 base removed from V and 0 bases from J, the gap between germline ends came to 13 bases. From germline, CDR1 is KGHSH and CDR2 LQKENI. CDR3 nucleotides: TGTGCCAGCTCACCACTTTCCGGGACAAACTCCTACAATGAGCAGTTCTTC. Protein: CASSPLSGTNSYNEQFF.

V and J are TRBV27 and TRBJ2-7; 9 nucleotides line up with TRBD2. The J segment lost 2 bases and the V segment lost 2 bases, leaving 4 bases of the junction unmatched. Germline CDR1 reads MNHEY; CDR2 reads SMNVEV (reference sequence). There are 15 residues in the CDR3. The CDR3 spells CASSLLAGLAYEQYF. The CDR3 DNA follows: TGTGCCAGCAGTTTACTAGCGGGACTTGCCTACGAGCAGTACTTC.

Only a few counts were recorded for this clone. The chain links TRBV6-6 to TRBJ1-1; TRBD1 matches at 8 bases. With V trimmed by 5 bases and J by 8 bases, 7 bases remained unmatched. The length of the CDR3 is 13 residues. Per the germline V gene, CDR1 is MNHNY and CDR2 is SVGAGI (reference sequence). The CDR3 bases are TGTGCCAGCAGTCGACCTGGACAGGGCGAAGCTTTCTTT. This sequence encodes CASSRPGQGEAFF.

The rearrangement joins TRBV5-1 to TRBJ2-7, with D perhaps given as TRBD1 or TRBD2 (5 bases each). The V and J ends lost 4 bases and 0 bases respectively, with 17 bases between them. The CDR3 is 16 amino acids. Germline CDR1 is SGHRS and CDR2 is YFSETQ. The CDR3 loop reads CASSLPPGRPSYEQYV. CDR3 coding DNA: TGCGCCAGCAGCCTCCCGCCGGGACGACCCTCCTACGAGCAGTACGTC.

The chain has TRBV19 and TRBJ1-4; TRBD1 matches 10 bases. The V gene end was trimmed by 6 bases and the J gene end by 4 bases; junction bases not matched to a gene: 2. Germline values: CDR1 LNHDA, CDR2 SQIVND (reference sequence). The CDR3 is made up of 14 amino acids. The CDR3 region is CASRGQGINEKLFF. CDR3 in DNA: TGTGCCAGTAGGGGACAGGGGATTAATGAAAAACTGTTTTTT.

The CDR3 DNA follows: TGTGCCAGCAGCTTAGCCGGTGACGAATACGGATACTATGGCTACACCTTC. This encodes CASSLAGDEYGYYGYTF. The chain combines TRBV7-9 with TRBJ1-2, with no clear D. Germline V gene lookup returns CDR1 SEHNR and CDR2 FQNEAQ (reference sequence). The CDR3 has 17 residues. Trimming took 0 bases from V and 3 from J, leaving 17 bases between them.

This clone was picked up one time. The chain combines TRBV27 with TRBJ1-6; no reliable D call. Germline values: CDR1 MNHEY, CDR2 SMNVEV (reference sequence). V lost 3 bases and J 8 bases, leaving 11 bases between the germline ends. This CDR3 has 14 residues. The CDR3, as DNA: TGTGCCAGCAGTTTGACGGGAGGGTATTCACCCCTCCACTTT. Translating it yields CASSLTGGYSPLHF.

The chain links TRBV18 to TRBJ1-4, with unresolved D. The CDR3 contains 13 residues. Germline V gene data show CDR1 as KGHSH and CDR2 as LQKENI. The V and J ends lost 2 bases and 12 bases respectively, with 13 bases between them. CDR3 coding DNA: TGTGCCAGCTCACCAATTTCGGCAGCCGAACTGTTTTTT. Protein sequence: CASSPISAAELFF.

CDR3 sequence (DNA): TGTGCCAGCAGCCGGGCGGGAGAGACTGAAGCTTTCTTT. Translating gives CASSRAGETEAFF. This chain links TRBV14 with TRBJ1-1, with D hard to call. The germline CDR1 and CDR2 sequences are SGHDN and FVKESK. V was pared by 4 bases and J by 5 bases, with 11 bases between. This CDR3 is built from 13 residues.

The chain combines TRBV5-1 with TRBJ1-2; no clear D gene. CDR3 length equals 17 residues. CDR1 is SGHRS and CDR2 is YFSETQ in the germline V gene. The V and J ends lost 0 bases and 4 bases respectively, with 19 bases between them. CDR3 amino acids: CASSLAAGRRNFYGYTF. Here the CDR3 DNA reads TGCGCCAGCAGCTTGGCCGCAGGACGGCGAAACTTCTATGGCTACACCTTC. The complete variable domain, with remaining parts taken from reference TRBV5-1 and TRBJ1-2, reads KAGVTQTPRYLIKTRGQQVTLSCSPISGHRSVSWYQQTPGQGLQFLFEYFSETQRNKGNFPGRFSGRQFSNSRSEMNVSTLELGDSALYLCASSLAAGRRNFYGYTFGSGTRLTVV.

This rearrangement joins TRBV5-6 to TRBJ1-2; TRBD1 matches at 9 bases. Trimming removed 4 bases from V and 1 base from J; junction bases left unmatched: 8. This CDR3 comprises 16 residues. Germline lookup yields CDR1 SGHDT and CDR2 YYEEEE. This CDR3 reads CASSPVRDRDNYGYTF. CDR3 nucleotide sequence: TGTGCCAGCAGCCCCGTCCGGGACAGGGATAACTATGGCTACACCTTC.

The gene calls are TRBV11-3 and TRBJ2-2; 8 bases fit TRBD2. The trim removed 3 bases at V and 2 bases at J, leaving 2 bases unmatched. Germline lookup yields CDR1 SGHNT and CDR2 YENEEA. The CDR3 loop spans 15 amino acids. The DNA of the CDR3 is TGTGCCAGCAGCTTGGGACTAGAAAACACCGGGGAGCTGTTTTTT. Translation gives CASSLGLENTGELFF. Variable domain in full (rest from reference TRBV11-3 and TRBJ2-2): EAGVVQSPRYKIIEKKQPVAFWCNPISGHNTLYWYLQNLGQGPELLIRYENEEAVDDSQLPKDRFSAERLKGVDSTLKIQPAELGDSAVYLCASSLGLENTGELFFGEGSRLTVL.

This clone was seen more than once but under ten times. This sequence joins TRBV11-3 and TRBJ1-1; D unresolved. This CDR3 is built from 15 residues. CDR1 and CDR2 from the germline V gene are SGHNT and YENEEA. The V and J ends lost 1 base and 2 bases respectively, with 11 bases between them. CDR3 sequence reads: CASSLVPGANTEAFF. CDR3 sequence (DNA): TGTGCCAGCAGCTTAGTCCCCGGAGCCAACACTGAAGCTTTCTTT.

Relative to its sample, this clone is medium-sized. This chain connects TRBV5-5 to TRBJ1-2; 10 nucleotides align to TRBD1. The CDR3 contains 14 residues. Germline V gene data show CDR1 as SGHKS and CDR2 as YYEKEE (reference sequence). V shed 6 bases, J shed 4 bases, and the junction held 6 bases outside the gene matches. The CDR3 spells CASTETGGGYGYTF. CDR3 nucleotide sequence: TGTGCCAGCACAGAGACAGGGGGCGGCTATGGCTACACCTTC.

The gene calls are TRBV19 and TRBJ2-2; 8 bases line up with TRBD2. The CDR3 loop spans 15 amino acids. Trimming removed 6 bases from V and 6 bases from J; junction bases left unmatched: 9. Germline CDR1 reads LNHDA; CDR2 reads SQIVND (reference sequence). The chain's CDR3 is CASRKPGLGSGELFF. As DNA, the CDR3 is TGTGCCAGTAGAAAACCGGGACTAGGGTCCGGGGAGCTGTTTTTT.

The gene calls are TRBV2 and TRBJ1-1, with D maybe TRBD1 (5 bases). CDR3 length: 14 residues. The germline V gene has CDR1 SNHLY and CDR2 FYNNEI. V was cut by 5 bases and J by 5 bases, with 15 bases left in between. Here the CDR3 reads CASSLPWGGTEAFF. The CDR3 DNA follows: TGTGCCAGCAGTCTTCCTTGGGGGGGGACTGAAGCTTTCTTT. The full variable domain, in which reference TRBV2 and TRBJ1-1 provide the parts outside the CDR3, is EPEVTQTPSHQVTQMGQEVILRCVPISNHLYFYWYRQILGQKVEFLVSFYNNEISEKSEIFDDQFSVERPDGSNFTLKIRSTKLEDSAMYFCASSLPWGGTEAFFGQGTRLTVV.

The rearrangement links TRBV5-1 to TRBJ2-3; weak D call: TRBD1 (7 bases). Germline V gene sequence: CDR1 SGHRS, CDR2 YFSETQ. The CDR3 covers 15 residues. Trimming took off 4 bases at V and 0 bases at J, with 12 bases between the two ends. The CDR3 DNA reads TGCGCCAGCAGCGAGACAGGGACTAGCACAGATACGCAGTATTTT. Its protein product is CASSETGTSTDTQYF.

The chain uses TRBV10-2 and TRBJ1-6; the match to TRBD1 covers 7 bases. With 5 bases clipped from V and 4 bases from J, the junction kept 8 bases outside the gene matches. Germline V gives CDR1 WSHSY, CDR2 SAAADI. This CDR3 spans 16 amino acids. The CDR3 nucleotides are TGCGCCAGCAGTTCTACAGGGGTGGGATATAATTCACCCCTCCACTTT. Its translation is CASSSTGVGYNSPLHF.

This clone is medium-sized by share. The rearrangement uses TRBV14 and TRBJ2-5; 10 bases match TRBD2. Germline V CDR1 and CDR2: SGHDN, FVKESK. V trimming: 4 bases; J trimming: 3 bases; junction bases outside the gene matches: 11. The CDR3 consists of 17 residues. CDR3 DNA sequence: TGTGCCAGCAGCCCGACACCGGGACTAGCGAGGGAAGAGACCCAGTACTTC. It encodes CASSPTPGLAREETQYF.

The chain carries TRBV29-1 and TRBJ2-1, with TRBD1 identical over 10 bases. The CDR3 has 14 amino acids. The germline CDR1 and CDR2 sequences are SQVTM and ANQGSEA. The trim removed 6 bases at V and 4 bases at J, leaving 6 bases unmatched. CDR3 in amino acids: CSVRGQGGYNEQFF. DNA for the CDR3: TGCAGCGTGCGAGGACAGGGGGGATACAATGAGCAGTTCTTC.

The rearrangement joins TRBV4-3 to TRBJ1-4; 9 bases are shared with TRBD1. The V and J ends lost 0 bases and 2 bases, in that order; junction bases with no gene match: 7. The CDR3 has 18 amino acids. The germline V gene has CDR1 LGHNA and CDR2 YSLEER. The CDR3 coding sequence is TGCGCCAGCAGCCAAGACCACGGACAGGGGAAGACTAATGAAAAACTGTTTTTT. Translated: CASSQDHGQGKTNEKLFF.

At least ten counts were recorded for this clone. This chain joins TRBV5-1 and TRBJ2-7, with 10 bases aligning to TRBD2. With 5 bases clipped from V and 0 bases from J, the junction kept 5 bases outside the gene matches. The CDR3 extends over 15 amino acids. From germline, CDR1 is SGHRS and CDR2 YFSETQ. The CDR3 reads CASSGAGGSSYEQYF. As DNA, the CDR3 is TGCGCCAGCAGTGGAGCGGGAGGGAGCTCCTACGAGCAGTACTTC.

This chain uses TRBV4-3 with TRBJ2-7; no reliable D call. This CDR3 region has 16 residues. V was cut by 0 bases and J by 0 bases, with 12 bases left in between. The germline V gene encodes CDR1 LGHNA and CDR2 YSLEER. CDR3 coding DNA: TGCGCCAGCAGCCAAGATTTCTCAGCGAGCTCCTACGAGCAGTACTTC. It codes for CASSQDFSASSYEQYF.

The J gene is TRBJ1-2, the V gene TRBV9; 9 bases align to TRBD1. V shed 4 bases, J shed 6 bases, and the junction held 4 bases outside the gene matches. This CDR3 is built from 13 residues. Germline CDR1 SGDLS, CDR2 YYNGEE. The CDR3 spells CASSKGTGNGYTF. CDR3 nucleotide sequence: TGTGCCAGCAGCAAAGGGACAGGGAATGGCTACACCTTC.

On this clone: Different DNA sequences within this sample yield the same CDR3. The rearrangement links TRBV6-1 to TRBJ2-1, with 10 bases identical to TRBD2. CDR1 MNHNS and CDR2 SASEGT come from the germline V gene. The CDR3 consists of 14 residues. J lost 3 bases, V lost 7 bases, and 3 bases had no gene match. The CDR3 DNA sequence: TGTGCCAGCACCGCTAGCGGGAGCTACAATGAGCAGTTCTTC. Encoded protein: CASTASGSYNEQFF.